The clone carrying this T cell receptor beta chain was recorded many times. Its target is unknown. The sample belongs to a study of T cells in Graves' hyperthyroidism and ophthalmopathy. Overall study results and limits: Ophthalmopathy and stable hyperthyroidism were told apart by a 13 V-J model. Blood samples included most of the expanded thyroid clonotypes exceeding 0.001.

The PBMCs had their origin in 8.5 to 10 ml of fresh peripheral blood. Germline assignment: CDR1 MDHEN and CDR2 SYDVKM. The CDR3 has 16 residues. Trimming removed 7 bases from V and 3 bases from J, with 22 bases in between. The TCR beta CDR3 regions underwent amplification using RNA transcripts as the source. The HTBI primer set served for first-round RT-PCR of the TCR CDR3. TCRdb re-called the multiplex PCR reads with MiXCR, one entry per CDR3 protein. This table has hundreds of thousands of distinct CDR3 sequences, about 12% appearing once. The V gene is TRBV28, the J gene TRBJ2-7; no clear D. Sequences were obtained from blood. The source of this sequence is a young woman with Graves' hyperthyroidism. Written as DNA, the CDR3 is TGTGCCAGCATGGGCCCATCCGACGTGCGTTACTACGAGCAGTACTTC. As protein: CASMGPSDVRYYEQYF.